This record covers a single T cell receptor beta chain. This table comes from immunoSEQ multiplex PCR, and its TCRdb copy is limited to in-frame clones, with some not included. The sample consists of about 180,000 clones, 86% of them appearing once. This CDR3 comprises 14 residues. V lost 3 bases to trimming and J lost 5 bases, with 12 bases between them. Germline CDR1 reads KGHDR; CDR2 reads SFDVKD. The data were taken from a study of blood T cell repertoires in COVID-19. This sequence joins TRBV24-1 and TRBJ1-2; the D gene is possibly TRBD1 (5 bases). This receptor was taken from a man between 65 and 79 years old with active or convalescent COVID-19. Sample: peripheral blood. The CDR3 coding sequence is TGTGCCACCAGTGATGCGACAGTTGAATATGGCTACACCTTC. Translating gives CATSDATVEYGYTF.